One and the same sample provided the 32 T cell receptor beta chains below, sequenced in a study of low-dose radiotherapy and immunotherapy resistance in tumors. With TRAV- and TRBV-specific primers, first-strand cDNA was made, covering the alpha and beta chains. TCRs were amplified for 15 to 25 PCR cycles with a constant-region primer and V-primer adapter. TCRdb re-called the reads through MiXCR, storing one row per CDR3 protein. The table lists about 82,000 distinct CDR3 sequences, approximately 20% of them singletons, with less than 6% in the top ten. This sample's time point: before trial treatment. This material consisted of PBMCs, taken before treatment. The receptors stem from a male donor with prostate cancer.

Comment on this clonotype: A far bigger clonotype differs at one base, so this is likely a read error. The CDR3 sequence is CASSQGTGRLGEQYF. CDR3 bases: TGTGCCAGCAGCCAAGGGACAGGGCGTTTAGGCGAGCAGTACTTC. The chain uses TRBV4-2 and TRBJ2-7; 8 bases agree with TRBD1. The CDR3 runs to 15 residues. Germline V gene sequence: CDR1 LGHNA, CDR2 YNFKEQ. V lost 1 base and J lost 6; bases outside the gene matches: 8.

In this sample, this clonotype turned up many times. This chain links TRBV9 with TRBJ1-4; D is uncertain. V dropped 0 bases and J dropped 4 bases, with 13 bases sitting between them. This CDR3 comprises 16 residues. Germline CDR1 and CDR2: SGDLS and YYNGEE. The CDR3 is CASSVGESRLNEKLFF. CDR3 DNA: TGTGCCAGCAGCGTAGGGGAGAGCCGGCTTAATGAAAAACTGTTTTTT.

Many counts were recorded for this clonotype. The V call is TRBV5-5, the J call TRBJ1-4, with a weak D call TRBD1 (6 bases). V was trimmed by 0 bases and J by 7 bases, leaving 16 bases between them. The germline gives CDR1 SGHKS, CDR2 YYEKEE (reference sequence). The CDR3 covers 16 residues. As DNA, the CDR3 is TGTGCCAGCAGCTTGGCAGTGGGACACGACCTTGAAAAACTGTTTTTT. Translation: CASSLAVGHDLEKLFF. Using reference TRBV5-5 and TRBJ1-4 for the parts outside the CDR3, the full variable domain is DAGVTQSPTHLIKTRGQQVTLRCSPISGHKSVSWYQQVLGQGPQFIFQYYEKEERGRGNFPDRFSARQFPNYSSELNVNALLLGDSALYLCASSLAVGHDLEKLFFGSGTQLSVL.

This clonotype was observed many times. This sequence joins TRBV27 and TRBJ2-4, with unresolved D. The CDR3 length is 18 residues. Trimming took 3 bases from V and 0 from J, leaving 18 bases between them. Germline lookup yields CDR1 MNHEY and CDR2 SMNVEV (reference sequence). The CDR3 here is CASSFTQLGPLAKNIQYF. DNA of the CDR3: TGTGCCAGCAGTTTCACTCAGCTGGGTCCCTTAGCCAAAAACATTCAGTACTTC.

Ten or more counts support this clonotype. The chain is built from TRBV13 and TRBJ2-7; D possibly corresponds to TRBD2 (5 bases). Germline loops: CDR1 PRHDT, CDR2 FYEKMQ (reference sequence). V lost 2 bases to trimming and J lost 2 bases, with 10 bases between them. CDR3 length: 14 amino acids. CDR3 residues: CASSLRAGAYEQYF. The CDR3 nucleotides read TGTGCCAGCAGCTTACGAGCCGGGGCCTACGAGCAGTACTTC.

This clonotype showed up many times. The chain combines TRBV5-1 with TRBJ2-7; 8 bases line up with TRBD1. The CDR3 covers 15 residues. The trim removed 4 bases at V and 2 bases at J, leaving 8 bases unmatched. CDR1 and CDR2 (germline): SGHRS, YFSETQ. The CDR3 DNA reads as TGCGCCAGCAGCCAGACAGGGGATCCCGCCTACGAGCAGTACTTC. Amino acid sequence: CASSQTGDPAYEQYF.

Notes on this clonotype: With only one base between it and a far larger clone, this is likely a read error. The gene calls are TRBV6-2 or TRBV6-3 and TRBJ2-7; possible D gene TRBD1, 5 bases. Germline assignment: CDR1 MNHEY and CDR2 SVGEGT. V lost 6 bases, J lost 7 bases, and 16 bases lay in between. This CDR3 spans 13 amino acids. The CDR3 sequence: CASRNQGIDEQYF. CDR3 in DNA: TGTGCCAGCAGAAACCAGGGTATCGATGAGCAGTACTTC.

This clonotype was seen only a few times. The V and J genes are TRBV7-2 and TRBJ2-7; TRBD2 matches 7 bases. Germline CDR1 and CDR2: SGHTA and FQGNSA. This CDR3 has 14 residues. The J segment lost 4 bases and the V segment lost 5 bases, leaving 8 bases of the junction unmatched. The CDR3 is CASSTPGTTYEQYF. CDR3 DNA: TGTGCCAGCAGCACCCCCGGGACTACTTACGAGCAGTACTTC.

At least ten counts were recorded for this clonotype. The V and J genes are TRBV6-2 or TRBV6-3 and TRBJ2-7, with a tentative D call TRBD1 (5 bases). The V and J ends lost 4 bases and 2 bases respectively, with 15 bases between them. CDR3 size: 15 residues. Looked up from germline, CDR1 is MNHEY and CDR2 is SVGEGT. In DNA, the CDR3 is TGTGCCAGCAGTTCCACAGTCGCAGGGACCTACGAGCAGTACTTC. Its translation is CASSSTVAGTYEQYF.

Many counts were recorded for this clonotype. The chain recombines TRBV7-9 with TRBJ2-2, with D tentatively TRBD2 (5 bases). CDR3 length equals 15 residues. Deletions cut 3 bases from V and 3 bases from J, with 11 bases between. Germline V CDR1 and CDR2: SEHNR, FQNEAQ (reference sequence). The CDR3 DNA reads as TGTGCCAGCAGCTTGACCCTCGGGGACACCGGGGAGCTGTTTTTT. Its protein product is CASSLTLGDTGELFF.

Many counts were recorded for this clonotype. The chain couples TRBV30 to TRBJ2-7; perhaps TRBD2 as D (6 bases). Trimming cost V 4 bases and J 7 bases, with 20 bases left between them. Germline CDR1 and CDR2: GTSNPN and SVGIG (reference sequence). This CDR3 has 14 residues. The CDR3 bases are TGTGCCTGGACTAGGACGCGGGGTGTTGGAGAGCAGTACTTC. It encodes CAWTRTRGVGEQYF.

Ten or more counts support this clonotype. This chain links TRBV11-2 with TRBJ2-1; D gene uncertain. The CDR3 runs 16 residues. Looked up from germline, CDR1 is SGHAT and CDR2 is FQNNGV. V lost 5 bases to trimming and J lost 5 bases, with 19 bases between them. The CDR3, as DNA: TGTGCCAGCAGCCCGATACGACGCCTTACGGACAATGAGCAGTTCTTC. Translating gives CASSPIRRLTDNEQFF.

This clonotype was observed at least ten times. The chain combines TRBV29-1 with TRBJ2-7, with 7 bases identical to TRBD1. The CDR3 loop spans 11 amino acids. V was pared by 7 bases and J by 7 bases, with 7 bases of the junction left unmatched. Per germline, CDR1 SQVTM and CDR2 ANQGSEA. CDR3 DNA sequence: TGCAGCGGGTACAGGGGTGGAGAGCAGTACTTC. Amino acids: CSGYRGGEQYF.

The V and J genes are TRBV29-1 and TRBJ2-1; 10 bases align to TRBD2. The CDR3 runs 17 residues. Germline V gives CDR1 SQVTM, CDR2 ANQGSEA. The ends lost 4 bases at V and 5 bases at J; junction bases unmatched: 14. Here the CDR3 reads CSVVGVTGTSANNEQFF. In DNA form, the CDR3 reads TGCAGCGTTGTGGGGGTAACCGGGACTAGCGCCAACAATGAGCAGTTCTTC.

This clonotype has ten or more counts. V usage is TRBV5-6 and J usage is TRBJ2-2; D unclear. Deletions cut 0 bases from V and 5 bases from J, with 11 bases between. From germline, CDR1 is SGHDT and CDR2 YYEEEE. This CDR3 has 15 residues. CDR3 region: CASSLGNRQTGELFF. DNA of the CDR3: TGTGCCAGCAGCTTGGGGAACCGGCAGACCGGGGAGCTGTTTTTT.

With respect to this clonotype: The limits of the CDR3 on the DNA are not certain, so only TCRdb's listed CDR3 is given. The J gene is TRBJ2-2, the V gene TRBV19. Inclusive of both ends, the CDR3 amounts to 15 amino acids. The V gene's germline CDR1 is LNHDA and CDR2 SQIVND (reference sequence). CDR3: CASSSRLDTGELFFF.

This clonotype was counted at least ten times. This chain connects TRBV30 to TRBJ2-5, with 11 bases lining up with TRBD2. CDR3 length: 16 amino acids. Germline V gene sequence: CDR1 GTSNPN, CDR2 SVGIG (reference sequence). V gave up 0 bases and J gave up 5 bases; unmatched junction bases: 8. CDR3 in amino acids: CAWSVSSGRASETQYF. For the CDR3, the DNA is TGTGCCTGGAGTGTGAGTAGCGGGAGGGCCTCGGAGACCCAGTACTTC.

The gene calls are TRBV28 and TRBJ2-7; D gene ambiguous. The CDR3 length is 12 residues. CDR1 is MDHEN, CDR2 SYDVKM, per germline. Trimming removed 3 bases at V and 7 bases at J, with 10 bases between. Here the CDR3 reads CASSLAYNEQYF. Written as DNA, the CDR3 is TGTGCCAGCAGTTTGGCATACAATGAGCAGTACTTC.

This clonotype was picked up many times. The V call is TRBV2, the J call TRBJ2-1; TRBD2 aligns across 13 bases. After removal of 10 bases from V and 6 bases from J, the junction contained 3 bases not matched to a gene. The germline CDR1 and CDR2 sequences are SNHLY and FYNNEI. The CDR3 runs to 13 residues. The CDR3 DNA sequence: TGTGCCATTGGACTAGCGGGAGTCAATGAGCAGTTCTTC. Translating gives CAIGLAGVNEQFF.

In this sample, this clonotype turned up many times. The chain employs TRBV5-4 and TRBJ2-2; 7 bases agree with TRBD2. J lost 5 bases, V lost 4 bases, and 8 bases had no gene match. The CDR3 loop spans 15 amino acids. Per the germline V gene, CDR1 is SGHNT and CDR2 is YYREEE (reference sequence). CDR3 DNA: TGTGCCAGCAGCCCGGCTTGGGAGGGTACCGGGGAGCTGTTTTTT. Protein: CASSPAWEGTGELFF.

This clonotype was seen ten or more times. The CDR3 protein is CASSVPGYREEQYF. CDR3 coding DNA: TGTGCCAGCAGTGTCCCAGGGTACAGGGAGGAGCAGTACTTC. This chain uses TRBV6-1 with TRBJ2-7; D is possibly TRBD1 (6 bases). Germline CDR1 and CDR2: MNHNS and SASEGT. V lost 4 bases, J lost 7 bases, and 17 bases lay in between. The CDR3 has 14 amino acids.

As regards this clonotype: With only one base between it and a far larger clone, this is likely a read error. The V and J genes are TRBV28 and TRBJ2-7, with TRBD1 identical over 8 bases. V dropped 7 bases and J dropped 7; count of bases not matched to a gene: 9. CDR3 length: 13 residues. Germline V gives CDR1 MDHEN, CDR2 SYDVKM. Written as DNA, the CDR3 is TGTGCCAGCACGGACAGGGCTACCAATGAGCAGTACTTC. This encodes CASTDRATNEQYF.

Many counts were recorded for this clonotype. The CDR3, as DNA: TGTGCCAGTAGTAGGCCACAGGGGGCGGGCACCGGGGAGCTGTTTTTT. Residues: CASSRPQGAGTGELFF. The chain has TRBV19 and TRBJ2-2; 9 nucleotides match TRBD1. The CDR3 totals 16 residues. The junction had 7 bases not matched to a gene; V was cut back by 4 bases and J by 4 bases. CDR1 LNHDA and CDR2 SQIVND come from the germline V gene (reference sequence).

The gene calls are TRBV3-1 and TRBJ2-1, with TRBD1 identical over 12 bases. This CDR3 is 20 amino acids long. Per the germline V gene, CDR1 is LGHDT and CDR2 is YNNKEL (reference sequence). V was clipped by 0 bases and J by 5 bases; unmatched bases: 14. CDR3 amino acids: CASSQEPGTGGWSVNNEQFF. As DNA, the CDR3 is TGTGCCAGCAGCCAAGAACCGGGGACAGGGGGCTGGTCGGTGAACAATGAGCAGTTCTTC.

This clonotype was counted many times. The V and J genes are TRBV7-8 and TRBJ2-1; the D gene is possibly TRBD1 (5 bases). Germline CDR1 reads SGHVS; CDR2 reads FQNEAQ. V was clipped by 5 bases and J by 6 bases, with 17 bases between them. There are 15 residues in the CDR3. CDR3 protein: CASSPPKAGPNEQFF. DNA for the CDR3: TGTGCCAGCAGCCCCCCTAAGGCAGGGCCCAATGAGCAGTTCTTC.

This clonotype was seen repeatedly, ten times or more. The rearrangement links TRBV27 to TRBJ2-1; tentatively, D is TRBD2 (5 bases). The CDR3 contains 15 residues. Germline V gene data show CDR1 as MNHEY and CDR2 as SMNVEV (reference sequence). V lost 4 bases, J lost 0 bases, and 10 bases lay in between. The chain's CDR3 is CASSWVGSSYNEQFF. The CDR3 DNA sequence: TGTGCCAGCAGTTGGGTGGGGAGCTCCTACAATGAGCAGTTCTTC.

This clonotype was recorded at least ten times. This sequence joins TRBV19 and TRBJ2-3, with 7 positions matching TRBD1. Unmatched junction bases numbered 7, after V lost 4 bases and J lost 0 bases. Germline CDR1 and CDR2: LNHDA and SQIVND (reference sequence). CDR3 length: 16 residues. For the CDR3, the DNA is TGTGCCAGTAGTAAGGGACAGCCACCGAGCACAGATACGCAGTATTTT. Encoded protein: CASSKGQPPSTDTQYF.

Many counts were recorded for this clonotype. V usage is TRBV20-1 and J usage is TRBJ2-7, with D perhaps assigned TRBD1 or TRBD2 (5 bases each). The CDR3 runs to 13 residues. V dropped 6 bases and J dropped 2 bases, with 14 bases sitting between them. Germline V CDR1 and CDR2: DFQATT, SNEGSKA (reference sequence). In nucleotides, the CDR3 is TGCAGTGCCAAGGGGAGCAGCGCCTACGAGCAGTACTTC. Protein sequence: CSAKGSSAYEQYF.

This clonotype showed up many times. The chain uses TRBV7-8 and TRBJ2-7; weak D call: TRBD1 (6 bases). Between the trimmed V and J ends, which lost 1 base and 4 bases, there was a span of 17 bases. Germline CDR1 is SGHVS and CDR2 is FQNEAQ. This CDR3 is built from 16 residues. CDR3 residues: CASSLGGTGYSYEQYF. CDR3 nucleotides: TGTGCCAGCAGCTTAGGGGGAACAGGGTATTCTTACGAGCAGTACTTC.

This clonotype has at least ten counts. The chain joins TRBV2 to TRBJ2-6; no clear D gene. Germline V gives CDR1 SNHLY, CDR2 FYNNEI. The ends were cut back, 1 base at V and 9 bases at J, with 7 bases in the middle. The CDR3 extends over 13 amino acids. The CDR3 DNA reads TGTGCCAGCAGTGAAGTCAGGAGCAACGTCCTGACTTTC. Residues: CASSEVRSNVLTF.

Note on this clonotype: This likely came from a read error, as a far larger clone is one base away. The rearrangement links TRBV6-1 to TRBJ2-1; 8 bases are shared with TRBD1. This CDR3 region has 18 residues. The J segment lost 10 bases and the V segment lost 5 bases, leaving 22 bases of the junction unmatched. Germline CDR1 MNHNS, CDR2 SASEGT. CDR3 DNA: TGTGCCAGCAGTTACTCCCTGGACAGGGCTTCCCCTCCCTACGAGCAGTTCTTC. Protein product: CASSYSLDRASPPYEQFF.

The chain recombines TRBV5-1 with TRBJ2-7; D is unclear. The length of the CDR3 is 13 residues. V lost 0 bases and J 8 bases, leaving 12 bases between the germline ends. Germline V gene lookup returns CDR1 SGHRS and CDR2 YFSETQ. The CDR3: CASSLGPDRKQYF. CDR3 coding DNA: TGCGCCAGCAGCTTGGGACCCGATAGGAAGCAGTACTTC.